This TCR beta chain was obtained from a study of control samples from healthy donors and cancer patients. Produced via immunoSEQ multiplex PCR; TCRdb's table is partial and in-frame only. The table lists about 40,000 clones, approximately 90% of them singletons, with around 3.9% in the top ten. The CDR3 contains 13 residues. CDR1 SQVTM and CDR2 ANQGSEA come from the germline V gene. Sequences were obtained from blood. This clonotype originated in a woman aged 50 to 65 in good health. This rearrangement joins TRBV29-1 to TRBJ1-5, with D possibly matching TRBD1 (7 bases). The closer fit of TRBJ2-3 to the DNA end suggests the J call may be wrong. The CDR3 sequence is CSVEGGVGQPQYF. The CDR3 DNA reads TGCAGCGTTGAAGGGGGGGTGGGACAGCCCCAGTATTTT.